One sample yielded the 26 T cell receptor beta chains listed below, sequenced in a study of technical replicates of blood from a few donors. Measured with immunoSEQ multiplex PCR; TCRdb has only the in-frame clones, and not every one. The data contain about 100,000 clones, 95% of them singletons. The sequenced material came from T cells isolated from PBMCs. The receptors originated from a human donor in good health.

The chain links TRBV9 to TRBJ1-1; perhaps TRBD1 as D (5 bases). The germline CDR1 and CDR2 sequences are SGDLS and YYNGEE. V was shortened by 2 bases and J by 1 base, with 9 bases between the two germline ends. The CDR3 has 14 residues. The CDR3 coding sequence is TGTGCCAGCAGCGTGTACGGGGGGAACACTGAAGCTTTCTTT. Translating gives CASSVYGGNTEAFF.

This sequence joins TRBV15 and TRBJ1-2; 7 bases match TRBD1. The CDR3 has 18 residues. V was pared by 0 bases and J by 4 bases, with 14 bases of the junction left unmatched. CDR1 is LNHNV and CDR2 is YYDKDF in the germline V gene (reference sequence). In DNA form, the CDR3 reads TGTGCCACCAGCAGAGAGGCCATTTCGGGGGACAGTCCCTATGGCTACACCTTC. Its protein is CATSREAISGDSPYGYTF.

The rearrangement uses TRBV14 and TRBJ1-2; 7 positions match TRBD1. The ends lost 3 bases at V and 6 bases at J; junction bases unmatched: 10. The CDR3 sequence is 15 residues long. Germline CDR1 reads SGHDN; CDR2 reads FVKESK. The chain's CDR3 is CASSQLDRDVDGYTF. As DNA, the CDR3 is TGTGCCAGCAGCCAGCTTGACAGGGATGTCGATGGCTACACCTTC.

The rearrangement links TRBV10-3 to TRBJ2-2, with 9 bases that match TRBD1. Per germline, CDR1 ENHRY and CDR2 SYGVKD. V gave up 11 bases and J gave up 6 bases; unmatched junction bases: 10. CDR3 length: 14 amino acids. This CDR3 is CAVGRDRAPGELFF. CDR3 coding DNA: TGTGCCGTCGGGCGGGACAGGGCCCCCGGGGAGCTGTTTTTT.

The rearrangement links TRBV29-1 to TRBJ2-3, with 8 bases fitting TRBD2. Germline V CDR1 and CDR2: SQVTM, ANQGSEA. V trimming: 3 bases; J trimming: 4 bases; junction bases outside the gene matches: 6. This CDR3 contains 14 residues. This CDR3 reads CSVEISGIADTQYF. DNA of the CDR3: TGCAGCGTTGAGATTAGCGGGATCGCAGATACGCAGTATTTT.

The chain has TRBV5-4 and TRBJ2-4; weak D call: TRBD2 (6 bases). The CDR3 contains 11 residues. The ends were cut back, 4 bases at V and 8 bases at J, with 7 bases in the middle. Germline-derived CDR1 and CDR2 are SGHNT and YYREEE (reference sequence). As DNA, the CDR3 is TGTGCCAGCAGCCGCGGGGACATTCAGTACTTC. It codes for CASSRGDIQYF.

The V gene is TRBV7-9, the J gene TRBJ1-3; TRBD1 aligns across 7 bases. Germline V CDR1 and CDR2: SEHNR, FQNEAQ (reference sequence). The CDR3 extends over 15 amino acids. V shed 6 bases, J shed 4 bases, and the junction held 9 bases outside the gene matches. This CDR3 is CASRPDRVAGNTIYF. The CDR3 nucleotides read TGTGCCAGCAGACCCGACAGGGTCGCCGGAAACACCATATATTTT. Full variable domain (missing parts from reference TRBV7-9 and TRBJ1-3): DTGVSQNPRHKITKRGQNVTFRCDPISEHNRLYWYRQTLGQGPEFLTYFQNEAQLEKSRLLSDRFSAERPKGSFSTLEIQRTEQGDSAMYLCASRPDRVAGNTIYFGEGSWLTVV.

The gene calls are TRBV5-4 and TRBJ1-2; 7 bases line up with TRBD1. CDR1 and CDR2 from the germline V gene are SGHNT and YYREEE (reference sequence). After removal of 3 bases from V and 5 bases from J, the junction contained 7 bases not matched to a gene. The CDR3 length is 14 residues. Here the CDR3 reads CASSSGTAVYGYTF. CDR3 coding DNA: TGTGCCAGCAGCTCCGGGACAGCGGTATATGGCTACACCTTC. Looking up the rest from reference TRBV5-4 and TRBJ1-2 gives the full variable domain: ETGVTQSPTHLIKTRGQQVTLRCSSQSGHNTVSWYQQALGQGPQFIFQYYREEENGRGNFPPRFSGLQFPNYSSELNVNALELDDSALYLCASSSGTAVYGYTFGSGTRLTVV.

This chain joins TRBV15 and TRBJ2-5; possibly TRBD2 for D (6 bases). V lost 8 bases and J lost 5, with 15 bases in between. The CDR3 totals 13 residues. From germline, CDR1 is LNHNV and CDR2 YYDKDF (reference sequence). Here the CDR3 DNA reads TGTGCCACCGCCAGGGAGGAGGGGGAGACCCAGTACTTC. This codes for CATAREEGETQYF.

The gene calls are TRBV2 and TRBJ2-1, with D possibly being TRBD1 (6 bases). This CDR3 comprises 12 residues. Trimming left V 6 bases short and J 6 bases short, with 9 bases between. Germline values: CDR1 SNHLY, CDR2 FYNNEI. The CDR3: CASRQGSNEQFF. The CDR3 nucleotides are TGTGCCAGCAGACAGGGATCCAATGAGCAGTTCTTC. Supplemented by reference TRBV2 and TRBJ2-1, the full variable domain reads EPEVTQTPSHQVTQMGQEVILRCVPISNHLYFYWYRQILGQKVEFLVSFYNNEISEKSEIFDDQFSVERPDGSNFTLKIRSTKLEDSAMYFCASRQGSNEQFFGPGTRLTVL.

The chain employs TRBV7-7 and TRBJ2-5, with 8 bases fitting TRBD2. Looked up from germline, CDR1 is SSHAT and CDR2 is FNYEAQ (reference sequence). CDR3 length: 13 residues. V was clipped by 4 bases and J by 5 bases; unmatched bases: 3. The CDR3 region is CASSWAGGETQYF. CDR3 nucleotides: TGTGCCAGCAGCTGGGCGGGAGGTGAGACCCAGTACTTC. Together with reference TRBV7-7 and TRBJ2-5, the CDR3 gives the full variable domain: GAGVSQSPRYKVTKRGQDVTLRCDPISSHATLYWYQQALGQGPEFLTYFNYEAQPDKSGLPSDRFSAERPEGSISTLTIQRTEQRDSAMYRCASSWAGGETQYFGPGTRLLVL.

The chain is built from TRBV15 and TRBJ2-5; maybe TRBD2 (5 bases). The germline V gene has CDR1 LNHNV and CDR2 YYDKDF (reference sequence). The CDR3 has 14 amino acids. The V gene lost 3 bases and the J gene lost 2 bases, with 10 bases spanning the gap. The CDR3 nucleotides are TGTGCCACCAGCAGGGAGGCCCCTCAAGAGACCCAGTACTTC. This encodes CATSREAPQETQYF.

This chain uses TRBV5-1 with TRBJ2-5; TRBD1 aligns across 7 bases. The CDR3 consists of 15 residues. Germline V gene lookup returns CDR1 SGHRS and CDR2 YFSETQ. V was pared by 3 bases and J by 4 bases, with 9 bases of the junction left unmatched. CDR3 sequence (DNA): TGCGCCAGCAGCTACGGGGACAGTCTGCGAGAGACCCAGTACTTC. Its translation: CASSYGDSLRETQYF.

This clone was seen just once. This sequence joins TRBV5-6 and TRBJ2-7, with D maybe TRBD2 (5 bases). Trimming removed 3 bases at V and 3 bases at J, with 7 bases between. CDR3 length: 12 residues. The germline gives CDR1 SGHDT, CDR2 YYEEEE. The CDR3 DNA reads TGTGCCAGCAGCTCGGGATACTACGAGCAGTACTTC. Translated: CASSSGYYEQYF.

This CDR3 is CASSPPGTDTQYF. The CDR3 nucleotides read TGTGCCAGCAGCCCTCCTGGCACAGATACGCAGTATTTT. The chain carries TRBV11-3 and TRBJ2-3; D ambiguous. The CDR3 is 13 amino acids. The V gene's germline CDR1 is SGHNT and CDR2 YENEEA. V was cut by 5 bases and J by 1 base, with 7 bases left in between.

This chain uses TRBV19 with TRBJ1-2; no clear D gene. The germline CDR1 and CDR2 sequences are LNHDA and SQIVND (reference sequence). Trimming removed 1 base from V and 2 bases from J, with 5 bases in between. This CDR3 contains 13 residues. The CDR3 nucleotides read TGTGCCAGTAGTATAGCGGGGAACTATGGCTACACCTTC. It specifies CASSIAGNYGYTF.

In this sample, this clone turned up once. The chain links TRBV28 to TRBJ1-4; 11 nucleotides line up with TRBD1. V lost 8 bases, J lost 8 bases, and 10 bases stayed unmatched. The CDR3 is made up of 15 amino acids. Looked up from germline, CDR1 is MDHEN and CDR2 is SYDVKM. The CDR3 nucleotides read TGTGCCAGCGTAAGCGGGACAGGGGGGCAGGAAAAACTGTTTTTT. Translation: CASVSGTGGQEKLFF.

The CDR3 region is CASYSGQGNTIYF. In nucleotides, the CDR3 is TGTGCCAGTTACTCGGGACAGGGTAACACCATATATTTT. This chain connects TRBV5-4 to TRBJ1-3; 9 positions agree with TRBD1. The CDR3 has 13 residues. Germline loops: CDR1 SGHNT, CDR2 YYREEE (reference sequence). V lost 8 bases to trimming and J lost 7 bases; unmatched junction nucleotides: 7.

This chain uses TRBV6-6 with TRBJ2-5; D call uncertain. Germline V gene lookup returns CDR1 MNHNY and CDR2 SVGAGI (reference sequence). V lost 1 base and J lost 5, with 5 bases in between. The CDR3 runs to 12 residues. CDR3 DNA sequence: TGTGCCAGCAGTTACTTGCAGGAGACCCAGTACTTC. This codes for CASSYLQETQYF.

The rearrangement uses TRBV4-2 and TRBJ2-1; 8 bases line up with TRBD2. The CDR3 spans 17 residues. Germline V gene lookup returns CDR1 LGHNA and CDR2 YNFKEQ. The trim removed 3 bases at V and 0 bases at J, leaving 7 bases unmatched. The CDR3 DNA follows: TGTGCCAGCAGCCATCCTTATAGCGGGGCCTCCTACAATGAGCAGTTCTTC. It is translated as CASSHPYSGASYNEQFF.

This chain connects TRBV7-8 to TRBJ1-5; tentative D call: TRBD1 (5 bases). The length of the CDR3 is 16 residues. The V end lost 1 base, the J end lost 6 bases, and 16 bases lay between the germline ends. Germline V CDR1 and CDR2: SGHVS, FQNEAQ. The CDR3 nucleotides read TGTGCCAGCAGCTTAGGGGTGGAGGGGCTAGGTCAGCCCCAGCATTTT. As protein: CASSLGVEGLGQPQHF.

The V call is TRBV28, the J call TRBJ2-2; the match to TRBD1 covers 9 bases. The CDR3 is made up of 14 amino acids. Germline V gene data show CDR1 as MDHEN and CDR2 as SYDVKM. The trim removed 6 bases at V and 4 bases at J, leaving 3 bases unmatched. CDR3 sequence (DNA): TGTGCCAGCAGACAGGGGGCAATCACCGGGGAGCTGTTTTTT. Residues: CASRQGAITGELFF.

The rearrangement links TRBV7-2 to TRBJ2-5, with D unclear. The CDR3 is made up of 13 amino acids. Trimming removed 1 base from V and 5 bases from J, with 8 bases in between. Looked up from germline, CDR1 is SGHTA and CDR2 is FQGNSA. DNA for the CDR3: TGTGCCAGCAGCTTAGTGGTTCGGGAGACCCAGTACTTC. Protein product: CASSLVVRETQYF.

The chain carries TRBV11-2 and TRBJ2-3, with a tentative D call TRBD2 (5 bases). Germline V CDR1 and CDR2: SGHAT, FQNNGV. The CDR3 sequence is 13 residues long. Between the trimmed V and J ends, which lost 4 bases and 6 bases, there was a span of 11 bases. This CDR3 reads CASSSPPGDTQYF. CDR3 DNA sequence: TGTGCCAGCAGCTCCCCTCCGGGGGATACGCAGTATTTT.

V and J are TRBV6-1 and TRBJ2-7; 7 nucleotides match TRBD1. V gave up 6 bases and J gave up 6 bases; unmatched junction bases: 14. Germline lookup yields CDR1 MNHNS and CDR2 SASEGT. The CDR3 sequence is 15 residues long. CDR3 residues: CASRVSVQGKREQYF. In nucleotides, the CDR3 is TGTGCCAGCAGGGTATCCGTACAGGGGAAGCGCGAGCAGTACTTC.

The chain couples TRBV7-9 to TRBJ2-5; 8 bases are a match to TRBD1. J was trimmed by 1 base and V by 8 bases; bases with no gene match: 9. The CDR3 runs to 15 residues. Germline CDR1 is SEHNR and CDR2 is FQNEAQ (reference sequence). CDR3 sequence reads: CASALRGTGQETQYF. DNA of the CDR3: TGTGCCAGCGCCCTTCGCGGGACAGGCCAAGAGACCCAGTACTTC.